One sample yielded the 14 T cell receptor beta chains listed below, sequenced in a study of metastatic and nonmetastatic thyroid tumors. No treatment had been given to any patient before thyroid surgery. MiXCR was used by TCRdb to re-call the PCR reads. Of around 8,700 clones in the sample, roughly 24% were seen once. Sequenced input: adjacent normal tissue. The receptors derive from a female donor with papillary thyroid cancer or a benign thyroid nodule (not recorded which). Some clones in this sample may be carry-over from other donors' samples.

Worth noting for this clone: One end of the junction varies from germline; a read error may be responsible. This chain connects TRBV6-9 to TRBJ2-5; tentatively, D is TRBD1 or TRBD2 (6 bases each). The length of the CDR3 is 13 residues. Germline values: CDR1 MNHGY, CDR2 SVAAGI. Here the CDR3 reads CASSTGGAETQYF. CDR3 nucleotide sequence: TGCGCCAGCAGTACCGGGGGCGCAGAGACCCAGTACTTC.

The rearrangement joins TRBV19 to TRBJ1-5; no firm D call. The germline gives CDR1 LNHDA, CDR2 SQIVND (reference sequence). V was trimmed by 3 bases and J by 7 bases, leaving 16 bases between them. CDR3 length: 15 amino acids. The CDR3 DNA is TGTGCCAGTAGTATTTCCCCGGCAGGCCAACAGCCCCAGCATTTT. It specifies CASSISPAGQQPQHF.

Regarding this clone: Without the conserved terminal phenylalanine or tryptophan, this CDR3 likely stems from a read error. This chain uses TRBV10-3 with TRBJ1-1; no firm D call. This CDR3 region has 13 residues. Germline V gene data show CDR1 as ENHRY and CDR2 as SYGVKD. Trimming stripped 0 bases from V and 10 bases from J, with 12 bases between. The CDR3 DNA reads TGTGCCATCAGTGAGTCGACAACCTATGGAGCTTTCGTT. Translating gives CAISESTTYGAFV.

There are a few counts of this clone. The chain has TRBV28 and TRBJ1-2, with D maybe TRBD1 (5 bases). Trimming removed 6 bases at V and 4 bases at J, with 12 bases between. Germline values: CDR1 MDHEN, CDR2 SYDVKM. This CDR3 spans 13 amino acids. CDR3 region: CASRADGTYGYTF. CDR3 DNA: TGTGCCAGCAGAGCAGACGGGACCTATGGCTACACCTTC.

The genes are TRBV19 and TRBJ2-3; unclear D gene. Trimming removed 6 bases from V and 5 bases from J, with 15 bases in between. CDR1 and CDR2 (germline): LNHDA, SQIVND (reference sequence). This CDR3 is 14 amino acids long. The DNA for the CDR3 is TGTGCCAGTAGCCCCTCGTCGGACGGAGATACGCAGTATTTT. Translating gives CASSPSSDGDTQYF.

This clone was seen a few times. This chain joins TRBV2 and TRBJ1-4; no reliable D call. Trimming shortened V by 3 bases and J by 4 bases, and 12 bases separated the two germline ends. The CDR3 is 15 amino acids. The germline CDR1 and CDR2 sequences are SNHLY and FYNNEI. CDR3 in amino acids: CASSENPRNNEKLFF. CDR3 DNA sequence: TGTGCCAGCAGTGAGAACCCCAGAAATAATGAAAAACTGTTTTTT.

This clone was counted between two and nine times. The junction departs from germline at one end; a sequencing error may be responsible. The chain uses TRBV6-1 and TRBJ2-2, with D perhaps matching TRBD1 (5 bases). Germline V lookup: CDR1 MNHNS, CDR2 SASEGT. This CDR3 is built from 15 residues. This CDR3 reads CASSLRRGNTRELFF. The CDR3 bases are TGTGCCAGCAGTCTTCGAAGGGGAAACACCCGGGAGCTGTTTTTT.

Comment on this clone: It may be a read error: a sequence one base away is much more abundant. Other DNA sequences from this sample encode an identical CDR3 as well. The genes are TRBV20-1 and TRBJ2-7; tentatively, D is TRBD2 (5 bases). The CDR3 runs 11 residues. Germline V lookup: CDR1 DFQATT, CDR2 SNEGSKA (reference sequence). The CDR3 loop is CSALRGLQQYF. CDR3 nucleotides: TGCAGCGCCCTTCGGGGTCTACAGCAGTACTTC.

About this clone: A junction end diverges from the germline sequence, so it may reflect a read error. The genes are TRBV12-3 or TRBV12-4 and TRBJ2-2, with D tentatively TRBD2 (5 bases). The CDR3 sequence is 16 residues long. CDR3 DNA sequence: TGTGCCAGCAGTTTAGGGTCGGGGAGATCCACCGTGGAGCTGTTTTTT. Residues: CASSLGSGRSTVELFF.

The chain combines TRBV30 with TRBJ2-7; D call uncertain. CDR1 and CDR2 from the germline V gene are GTSNPN and SVGIG (reference sequence). The CDR3 spans 14 residues. V lost 0 bases and J 3 bases, leaving 12 bases between the germline ends. CDR3 sequence reads: CAWSVRGDYYEQYF. CDR3 sequence (DNA): TGTGCCTGGAGTGTAAGAGGAGATTACTACGAGCAGTACTTC.

The CDR3 sequence is CASSGGPSGKYEQYF. The CDR3, as DNA: TGTGCCAGCAGTGGGGGACCGAGCGGAAAGTACGAGCAGTACTTC. The rearrangement joins TRBV25-1 to TRBJ2-7, with D tentatively TRBD1 or TRBD2 (5 bases each). Looked up from germline, CDR1 is MGHDK and CDR2 is SYGVNS. V shed 4 bases and J shed 4 bases, with 17 bases lying between them. This CDR3 has 15 amino acids.

This clone showed up just a few times. The rearrangement links TRBV6-6 to TRBJ1-3, with TRBD1 identical over 8 bases. CDR1 is MNHNY, CDR2 SVGAGI, per germline (reference sequence). The CDR3 runs to 15 residues. Trimming at V came to 4 bases and at J to 0 bases, leaving 2 bases not matched to a gene. The chain's CDR3 is CASSSGTGSGNTIYF. The CDR3 DNA reads TGTGCCAGCAGTTCCGGGACAGGCTCTGGAAACACCATATATTTT.

In its sample, this clone was seen a few times. This chain joins TRBV20-1 and TRBJ1-6, with D possibly TRBD1 on 5 matching bases. CDR1 DFQATT and CDR2 SNEGSKA come from the germline V gene (reference sequence). V was cut by 1 base and J by 6 bases, with 7 bases left in between. This CDR3 comprises 13 residues. The DNA for the CDR3 is TGCAGTGCTAGAGGGACAAGTAATTCACCCCTCCACTTT. It is translated as CSARGTSNSPLHF.

This clone has only one observation. This chain connects TRBV5-1 to TRBJ1-4, with 9 bases lining up with TRBD1. V dropped 1 base and J dropped 8; count of bases not matched to a gene: 6. Germline V gene lookup returns CDR1 SGHRS and CDR2 YFSETQ. CDR3 size: 15 residues. Written as DNA, the CDR3 is TGCGCCAGCAGCTTGATACAGGGGGCGGGAGAAAAACTGTTTTTT. Its protein product is CASSLIQGAGEKLFF.